These T cell receptor beta chains were read from a single sample in a study of T cells in Graves' hyperthyroidism and ophthalmopathy. TCRdb reprocessed the multiplex PCR reads with MiXCR, giving one entry per CDR3 protein. The sample has approximately 600,000 distinct CDR3 sequences; about 20% are singletons. The specimen was blood. The receptors derive from a man aged 25-45 years with Graves' ophthalmopathy. Each CDR3 is given with its conserved first and last residue. Each record gives: V gene, CDR3 protein.

V gene: TRBV15
CDR3 protein: CATSGRTVSYNEQFF

V gene: TRBV5-1
CDR3 protein: CASSPTSGRTYYEQYF

V gene: TRBV28
CDR3 protein: CASSPAQAYEQYF

V gene: TRBV18
CDR3 protein: CASSASGSGETQYF

V gene: TRBV30
CDR3 protein: CAWDRGSSTDTQYF

V gene: TRBV20-1
CDR3 protein: CSARAWVADSYNEQFF

V gene: TRBV6-1
CDR3 protein: CASSDDNYGYTF

V gene: TRBV28
CDR3 protein: CASSLPSEEADTQYF

V gene: TRBV20-1
CDR3 protein: CSALPGTSGSTDTQYF

V gene: TRBV6-5
CDR3 protein: CASSYSLSPRGETQYF

V gene: TRBV20-1
CDR3 protein: CSARLGIGDEQFF

V gene: TRBV29-1
CDR3 protein: CSVERWTNTEAFF

V gene: TRBV28
CDR3 protein: CASSDRGHMNTEAFF

V gene: TRBV29-1
CDR3 protein: CSIRLAAIYEQYF

V gene: TRBV4-1
CDR3 protein: CASSQDRLVFNSYEQYF

V gene: TRBV20-1
CDR3 protein: CSAVGQFNQPQHF

V gene: TRBV27
CDR3 protein: CASSLGRSGNEQYF

V gene: TRBV28
CDR3 protein: CASSFSVGGEQYF

V gene: TRBV5-1
CDR3 protein: CASSTGRGQVNEQFF

V gene: TRBV30
CDR3 protein: CAGMDTNEKLFF

V gene: TRBV27
CDR3 protein: CASALRGGNTEAFF